This entry concerns a single T cell receptor beta chain. The antigen is not known. In replicate PCRs of unsorted PBMC, about 300 ng DNA, about 30,000 T cell genomes, was used. The assay was immunoSEQ multiplex PCR, and TCRdb's table has in-frame clones only and misses some. The data show some 490,000 clones, 81% seen once. This sample was included in a study of shared clonotypes between healthy human individuals. The study's findings and limits: Tissue TCR repertoires likely differ from these blood-only repertoires.

This CDR3 is built from 15 residues. Germline CDR1 is LGHNA and CDR2 is YSLEER. With 0 bases clipped from V and 6 bases from J, the junction kept 5 bases outside the gene matches. Sample: PBMCs. This sequence was found in a middle-aged woman in good health. Some clones in this sample may be carry-over from other donors' samples. This chain uses TRBV4-3 with TRBJ2-1, with TRBD2 matching 7 bases. As DNA, the CDR3 is TGCGCCAGCAGCCAAGAGGTTCAGCGGGGCAATGAGCAGTTCTTC. It specifies CASSQEVQRGNEQFF.